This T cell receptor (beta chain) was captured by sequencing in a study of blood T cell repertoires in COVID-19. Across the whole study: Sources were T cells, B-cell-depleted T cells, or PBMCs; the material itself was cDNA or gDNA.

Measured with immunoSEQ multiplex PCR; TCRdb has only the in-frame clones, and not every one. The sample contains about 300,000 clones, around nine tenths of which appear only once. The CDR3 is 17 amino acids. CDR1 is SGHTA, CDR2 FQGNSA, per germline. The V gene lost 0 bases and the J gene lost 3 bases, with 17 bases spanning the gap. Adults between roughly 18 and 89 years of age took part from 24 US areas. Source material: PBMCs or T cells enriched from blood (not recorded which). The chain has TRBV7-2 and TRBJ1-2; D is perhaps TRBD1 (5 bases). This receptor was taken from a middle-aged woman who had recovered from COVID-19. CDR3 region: CASSLARLQAWDYGYTF. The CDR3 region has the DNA TGTGCCAGCAGCTTAGCGAGGTTACAGGCCTGGGACTATGGCTACACCTTC. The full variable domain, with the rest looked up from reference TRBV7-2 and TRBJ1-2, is GAGVSQSPSNKVTEKGKDVELRCDPISGHTALYWYRQSLGQGLEFLIYFQGNSAPDKSGLPSDRFSAERTGGSVSTLTIQRTQQEDSAVYLCASSLARLQAWDYGYTFGSGTRLTVV.